Sequencing of this TCR beta chain was carried out in a study of blood T cell repertoires in COVID-19. Study context: Sites across the United States, Italy and Spain contributed samples from acute and convalescent COVID-19. The cDNA or gDNA used as material had been derived from T cells, B-cell-depleted T cells, or PBMCs.

Per the original data handling: Reference gene primer amplification gave nucleated cell count estimates. Sequenced by immunoSEQ multiplex PCR; TCRdb stores in-frame clones only, minus some. The V and J calls and the clone size are those of that table, but D and trimming were determined from the DNA. The table lists under 55,000 clones, 79% of them singletons. V was clipped by 5 bases and J by 4 bases; unmatched bases: 8. The germline CDR1 and CDR2 sequences are MNHEY and SVGAGI. The CDR3 is made up of 15 amino acids. The sample taken for sequencing was peripheral blood. V usage is TRBV6-5 and J usage is TRBJ1-5, with 7 bases aligning to TRBD1. The receptor was derived from a man in his 70s with acute or convalescent COVID-19. CDR3: CASSRDRDTNQPQHF. The DNA for the CDR3 is TGTGCCAGCAGTCGCGACAGGGACACGAATCAGCCCCAGCATTTT.